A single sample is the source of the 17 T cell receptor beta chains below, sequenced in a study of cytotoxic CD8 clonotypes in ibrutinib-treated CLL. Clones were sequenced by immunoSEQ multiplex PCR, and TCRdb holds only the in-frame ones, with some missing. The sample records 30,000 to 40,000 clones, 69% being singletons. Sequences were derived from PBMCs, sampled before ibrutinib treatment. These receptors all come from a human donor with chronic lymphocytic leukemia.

DNA of the CDR3: TGTGCCAGCAGCTTAGGACAGGGAACTGAAGCTTTCTTT. Translating gives CASSLGQGTEAFF. V usage is TRBV7-9 and J usage is TRBJ1-1, with 7 bases matching TRBD1. CDR3 length: 13 residues. The V segment lost 1 base and the J segment 5 bases; nucleotides outside the gene matches: 1. Germline-derived CDR1 and CDR2 are SEHNR and FQNEAQ (reference sequence).

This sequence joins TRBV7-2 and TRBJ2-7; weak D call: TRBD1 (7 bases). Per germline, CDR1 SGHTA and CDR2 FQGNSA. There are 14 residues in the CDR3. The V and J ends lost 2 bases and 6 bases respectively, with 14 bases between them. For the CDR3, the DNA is TGTGCCAGCAGCTTACCCGGAGGGGGCGGCGAGCAGTACTTC. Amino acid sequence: CASSLPGGGGEQYF.

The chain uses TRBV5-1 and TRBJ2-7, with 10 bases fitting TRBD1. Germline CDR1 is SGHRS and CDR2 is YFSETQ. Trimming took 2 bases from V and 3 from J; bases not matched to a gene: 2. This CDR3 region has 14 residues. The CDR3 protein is CASSFRDRGYEQYF. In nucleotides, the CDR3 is TGCGCCAGCAGCTTCCGGGACAGGGGCTACGAGCAGTACTTC.

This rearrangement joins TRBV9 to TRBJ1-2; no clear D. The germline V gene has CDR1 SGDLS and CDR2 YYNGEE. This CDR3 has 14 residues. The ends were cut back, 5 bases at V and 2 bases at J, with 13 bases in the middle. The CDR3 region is CASRGTVMNYGYTF. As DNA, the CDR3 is TGTGCCAGCAGGGGAACAGTGATGAACTATGGCTACACCTTC.

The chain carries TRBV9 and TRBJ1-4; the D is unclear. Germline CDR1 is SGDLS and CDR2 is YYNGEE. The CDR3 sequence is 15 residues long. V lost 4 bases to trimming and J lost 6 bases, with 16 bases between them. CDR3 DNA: TGTGCCAGCAGCACCCGTGGGGAGGTGGATGAAAAACTGTTTTTT. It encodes CASSTRGEVDEKLFF.

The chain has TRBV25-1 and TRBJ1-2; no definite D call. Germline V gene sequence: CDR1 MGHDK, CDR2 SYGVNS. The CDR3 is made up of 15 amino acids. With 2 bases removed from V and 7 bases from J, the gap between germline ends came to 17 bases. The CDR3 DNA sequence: TGTGCCAGCAGTGAAACTCCCCCACTTGGTGGTGGCTACACCTTC. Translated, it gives CASSETPPLGGGYTF.

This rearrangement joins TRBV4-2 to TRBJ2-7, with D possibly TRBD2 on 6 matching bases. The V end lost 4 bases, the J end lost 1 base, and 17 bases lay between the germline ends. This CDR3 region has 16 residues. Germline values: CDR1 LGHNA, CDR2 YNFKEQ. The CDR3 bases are TGTGCCAGCAGCCGGGTCATGGGCGGGGAATCCTACGAGCAGTACTTC. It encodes CASSRVMGGESYEQYF.

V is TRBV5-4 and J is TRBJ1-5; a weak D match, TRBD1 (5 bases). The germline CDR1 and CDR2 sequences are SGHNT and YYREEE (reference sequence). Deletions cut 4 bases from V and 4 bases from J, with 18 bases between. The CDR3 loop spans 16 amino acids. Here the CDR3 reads CASSSQARGINQPQHF. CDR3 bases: TGTGCCAGCAGCAGCCAGGCACGGGGGATTAATCAGCCCCAGCATTTT.

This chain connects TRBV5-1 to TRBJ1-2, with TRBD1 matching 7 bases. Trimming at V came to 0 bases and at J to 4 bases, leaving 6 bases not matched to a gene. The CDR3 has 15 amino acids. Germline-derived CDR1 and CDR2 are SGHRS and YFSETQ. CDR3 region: CASSLGFGQAYGYTF. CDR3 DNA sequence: TGCGCCAGCAGCTTGGGCTTCGGACAGGCCTATGGCTACACCTTC.

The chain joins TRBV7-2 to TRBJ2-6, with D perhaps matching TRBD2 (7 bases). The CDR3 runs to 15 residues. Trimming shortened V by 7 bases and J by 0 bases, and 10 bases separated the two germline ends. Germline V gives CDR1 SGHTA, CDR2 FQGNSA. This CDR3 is CASKRDNSGANVLTF. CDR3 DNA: TGTGCCAGCAAGCGGGACAACTCTGGGGCCAACGTCCTGACTTTC. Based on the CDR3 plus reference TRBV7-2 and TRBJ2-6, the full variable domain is GAGVSQSPSNKVTEKGKDVELRCDPISGHTALYWYRQSLGQGLEFLIYFQGNSAPDKSGLPSDRFSAERTGGSVSTLTIQRTQQEDSAVYLCASKRDNSGANVLTFGAGSRLTVL.

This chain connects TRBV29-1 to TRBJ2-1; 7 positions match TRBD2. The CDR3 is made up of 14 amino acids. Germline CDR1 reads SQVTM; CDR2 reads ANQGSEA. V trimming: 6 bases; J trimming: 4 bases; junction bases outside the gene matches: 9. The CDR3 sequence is CSVAGGGLYNEQFF. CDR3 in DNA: TGCAGCGTGGCGGGCGGGGGTCTTTACAATGAGCAGTTCTTC.

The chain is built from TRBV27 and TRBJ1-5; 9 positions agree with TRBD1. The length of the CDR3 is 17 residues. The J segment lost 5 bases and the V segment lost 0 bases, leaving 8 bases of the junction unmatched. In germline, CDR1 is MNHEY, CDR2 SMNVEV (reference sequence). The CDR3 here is CASSLSPTGGIDQPQHF. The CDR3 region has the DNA TGTGCCAGCAGTTTATCGCCGACAGGGGGTATAGATCAGCCCCAGCATTTT.

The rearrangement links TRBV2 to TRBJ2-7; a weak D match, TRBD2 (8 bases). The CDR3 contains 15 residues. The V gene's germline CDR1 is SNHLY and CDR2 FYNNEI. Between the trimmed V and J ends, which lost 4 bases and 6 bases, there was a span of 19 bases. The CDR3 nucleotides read TGTGCCAGCAGTGGGAATCCGGGAGGGGGCAGCGAGCAGTACTTC. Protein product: CASSGNPGGGSEQYF.

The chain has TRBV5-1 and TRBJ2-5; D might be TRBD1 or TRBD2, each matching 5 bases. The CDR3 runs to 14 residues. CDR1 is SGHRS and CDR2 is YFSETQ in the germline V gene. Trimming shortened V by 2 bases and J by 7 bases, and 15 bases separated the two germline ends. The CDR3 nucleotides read TGCGCCAGCAGCTTTGACCCCATTGGGGGGACCCAGTACTTC. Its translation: CASSFDPIGGTQYF.

CDR3 sequence reads: CASSPSKNIQYF. CDR3 in DNA: TGTGCCAGCAGTCCTTCCAAAAACATTCAGTACTTC. The J gene is TRBJ2-4, the V gene TRBV27; D ambiguous. Germline V gene lookup returns CDR1 MNHEY and CDR2 SMNVEV (reference sequence). V was clipped by 5 bases and J by 2 bases, with 4 bases between them. CDR3 length: 12 amino acids.

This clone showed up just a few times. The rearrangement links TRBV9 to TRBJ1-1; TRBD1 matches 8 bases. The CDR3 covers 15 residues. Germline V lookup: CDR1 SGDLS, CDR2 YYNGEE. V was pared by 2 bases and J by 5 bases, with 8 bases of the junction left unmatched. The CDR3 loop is CASSVDRTGRTEAFF. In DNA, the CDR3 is TGTGCCAGCAGCGTGGACAGGACAGGGCGGACTGAAGCTTTCTTT.

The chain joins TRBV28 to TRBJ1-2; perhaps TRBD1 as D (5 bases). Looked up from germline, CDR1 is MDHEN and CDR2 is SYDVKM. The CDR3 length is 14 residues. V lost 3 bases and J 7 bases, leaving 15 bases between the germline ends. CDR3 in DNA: TGTGCCAGCAGTTTTTCTGGGGCAGGGCTTGGCTACACCTTC. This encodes CASSFSGAGLGYTF.